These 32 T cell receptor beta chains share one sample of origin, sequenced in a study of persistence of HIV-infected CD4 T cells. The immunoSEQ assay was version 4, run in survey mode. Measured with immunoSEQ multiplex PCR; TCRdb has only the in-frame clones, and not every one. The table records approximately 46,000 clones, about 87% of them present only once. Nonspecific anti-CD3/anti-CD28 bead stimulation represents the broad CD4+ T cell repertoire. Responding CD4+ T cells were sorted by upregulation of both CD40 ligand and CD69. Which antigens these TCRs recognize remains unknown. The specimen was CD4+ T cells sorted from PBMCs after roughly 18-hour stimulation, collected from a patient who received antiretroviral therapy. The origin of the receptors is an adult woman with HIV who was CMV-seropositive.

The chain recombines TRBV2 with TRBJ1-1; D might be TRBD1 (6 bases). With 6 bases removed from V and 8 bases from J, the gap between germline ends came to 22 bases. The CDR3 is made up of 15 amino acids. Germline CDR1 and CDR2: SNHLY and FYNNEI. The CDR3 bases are TGTGCCAGCAGCCTAAGGGGGTTTCCTTCATCCGAAGCTTTCTTT. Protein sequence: CASSLRGFPSSEAFF.

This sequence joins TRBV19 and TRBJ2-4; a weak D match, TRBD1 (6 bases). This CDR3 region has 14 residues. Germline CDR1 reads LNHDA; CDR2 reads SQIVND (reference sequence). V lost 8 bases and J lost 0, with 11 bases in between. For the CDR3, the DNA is TGTGCCAGTGCTATACAGGGAGCCAAAAACATTCAGTACTTC. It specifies CASAIQGAKNIQYF.

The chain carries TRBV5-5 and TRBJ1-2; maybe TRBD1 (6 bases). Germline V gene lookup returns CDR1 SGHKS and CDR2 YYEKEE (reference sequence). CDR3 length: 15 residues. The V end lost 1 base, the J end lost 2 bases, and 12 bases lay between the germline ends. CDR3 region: CASSLPGGLNYGYTF. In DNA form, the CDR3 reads TGTGCCAGCAGCTTGCCGGGGGGCCTGAACTATGGCTACACCTTC.

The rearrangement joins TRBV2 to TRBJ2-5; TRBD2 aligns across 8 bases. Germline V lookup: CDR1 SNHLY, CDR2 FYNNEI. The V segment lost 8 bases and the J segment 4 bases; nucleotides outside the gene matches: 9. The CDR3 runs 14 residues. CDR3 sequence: CASRERESPETQYF. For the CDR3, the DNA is TGTGCCAGCCGGGAGCGGGAGTCCCCAGAGACCCAGTACTTC.

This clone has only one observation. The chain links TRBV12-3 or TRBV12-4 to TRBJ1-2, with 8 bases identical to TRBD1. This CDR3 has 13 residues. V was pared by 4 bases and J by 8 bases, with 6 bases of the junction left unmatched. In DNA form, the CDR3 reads TGTGCCAGCAGTTCAGACAGGGGACAGGGCTACACCTTC. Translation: CASSSDRGQGYTF.

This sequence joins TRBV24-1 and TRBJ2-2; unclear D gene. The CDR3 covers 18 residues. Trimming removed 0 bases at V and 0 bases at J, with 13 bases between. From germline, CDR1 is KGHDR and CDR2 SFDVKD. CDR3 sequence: CATSDLLGSFANTGELFF. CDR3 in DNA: TGTGCCACCAGTGATTTGCTGGGCAGCTTCGCGAACACCGGGGAGCTGTTTTTT.

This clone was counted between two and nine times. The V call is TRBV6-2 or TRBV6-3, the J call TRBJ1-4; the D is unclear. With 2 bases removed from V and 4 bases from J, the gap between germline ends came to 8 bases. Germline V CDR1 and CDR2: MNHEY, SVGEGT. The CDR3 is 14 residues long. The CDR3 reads CASSYIDRNEKLFF. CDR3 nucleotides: TGTGCCAGCAGTTACATTGACCGTAATGAAAAACTGTTTTTT.

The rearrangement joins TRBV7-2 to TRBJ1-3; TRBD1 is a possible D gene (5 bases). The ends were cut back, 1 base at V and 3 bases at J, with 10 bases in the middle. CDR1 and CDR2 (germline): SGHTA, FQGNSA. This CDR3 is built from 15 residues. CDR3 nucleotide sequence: TGTGCCAGCAGCTTAGTCTCCAGGGTTGGAAACACCATATATTTT. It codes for CASSLVSRVGNTIYF.

CDR3 loop: CASSYRLPRDTEAFF. CDR3 in DNA: TGTGCCAGCAGTTACAGGCTTCCTAGGGACACTGAAGCTTTCTTT. The chain couples TRBV6-5 to TRBJ1-1; no clear D. CDR1 is MNHEY and CDR2 is SVGAGI in the germline V gene. The length of the CDR3 is 15 residues. V gave up 2 bases and J gave up 3 bases, with 13 bases separating them.

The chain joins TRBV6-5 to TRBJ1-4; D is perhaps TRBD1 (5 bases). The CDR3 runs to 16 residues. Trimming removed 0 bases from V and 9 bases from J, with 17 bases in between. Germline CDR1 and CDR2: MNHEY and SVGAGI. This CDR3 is CASSYSRGSDGQKLFF. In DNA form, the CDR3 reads TGTGCCAGCAGTTACTCGAGGGGTTCCGATGGGCAAAAACTGTTTTTT.

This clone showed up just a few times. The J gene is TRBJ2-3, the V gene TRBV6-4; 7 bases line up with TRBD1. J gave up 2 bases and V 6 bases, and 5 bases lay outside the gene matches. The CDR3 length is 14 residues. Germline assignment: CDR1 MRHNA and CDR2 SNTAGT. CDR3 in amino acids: CASRDRELTDTQYF. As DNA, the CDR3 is TGTGCCAGCAGAGACAGGGAGCTCACAGATACGCAGTATTTT.

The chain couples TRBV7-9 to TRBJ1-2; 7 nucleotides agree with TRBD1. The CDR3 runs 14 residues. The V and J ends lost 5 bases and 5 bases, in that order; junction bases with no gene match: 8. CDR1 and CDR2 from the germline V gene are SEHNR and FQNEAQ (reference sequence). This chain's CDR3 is CASSTAGGAYGYTF. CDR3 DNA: TGTGCCAGCAGCACGGCAGGGGGGGCTTATGGCTACACCTTC.

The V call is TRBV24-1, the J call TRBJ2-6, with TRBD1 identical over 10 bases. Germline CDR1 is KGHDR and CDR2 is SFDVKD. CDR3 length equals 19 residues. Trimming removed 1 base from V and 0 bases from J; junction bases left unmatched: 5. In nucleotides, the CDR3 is TGTGCCACCAGTGATTTATGGGACAGGGGCCTCTCTGGGGCCAACGTCCTGACTTTC. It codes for CATSDLWDRGLSGANVLTF.

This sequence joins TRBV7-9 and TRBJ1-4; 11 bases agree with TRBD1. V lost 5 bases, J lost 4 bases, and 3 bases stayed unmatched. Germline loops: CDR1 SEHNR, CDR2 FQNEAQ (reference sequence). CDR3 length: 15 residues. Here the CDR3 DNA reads TGTGCCAGCAGCCGGGGACAGGGGGATAATGAAAAACTGTTTTTT. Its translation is CASSRGQGDNEKLFF.

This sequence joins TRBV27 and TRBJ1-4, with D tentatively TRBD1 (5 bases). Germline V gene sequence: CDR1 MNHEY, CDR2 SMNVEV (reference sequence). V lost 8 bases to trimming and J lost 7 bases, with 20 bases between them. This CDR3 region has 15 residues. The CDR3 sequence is CASRKGTPIPEKLFF. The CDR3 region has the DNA TGTGCCAGCCGCAAGGGGACTCCGATTCCTGAAAAACTGTTTTTT.

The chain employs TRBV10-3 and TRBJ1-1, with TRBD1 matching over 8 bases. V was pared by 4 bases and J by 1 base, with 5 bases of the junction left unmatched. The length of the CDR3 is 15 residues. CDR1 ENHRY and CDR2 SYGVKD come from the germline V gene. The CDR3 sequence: CAISGTGLGNTEAFF. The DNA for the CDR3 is TGTGCCATCAGTGGGACAGGGTTGGGGAACACTGAAGCTTTCTTT.

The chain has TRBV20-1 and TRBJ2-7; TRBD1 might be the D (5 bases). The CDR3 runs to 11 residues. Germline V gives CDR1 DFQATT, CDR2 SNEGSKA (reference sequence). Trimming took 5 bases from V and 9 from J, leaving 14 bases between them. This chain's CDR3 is CSAPSLGVQYF. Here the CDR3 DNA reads TGCAGTGCTCCGAGCCTAGGGGTGCAGTACTTC.

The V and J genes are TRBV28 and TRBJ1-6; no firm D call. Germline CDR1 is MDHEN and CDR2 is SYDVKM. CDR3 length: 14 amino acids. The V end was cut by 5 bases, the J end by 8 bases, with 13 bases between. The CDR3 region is CASSMGNGYSPLHF. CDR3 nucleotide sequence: TGTGCCAGCAGTATGGGGAACGGGTATTCACCCCTCCACTTT.

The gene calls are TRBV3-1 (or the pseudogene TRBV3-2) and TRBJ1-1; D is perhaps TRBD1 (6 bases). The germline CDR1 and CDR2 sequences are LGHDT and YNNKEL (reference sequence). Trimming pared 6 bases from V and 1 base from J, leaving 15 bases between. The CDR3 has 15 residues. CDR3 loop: CASSRWDTKNTEAFF. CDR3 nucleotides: TGTGCCAGCAGTCGCTGGGACACCAAGAACACTGAAGCTTTCTTT.

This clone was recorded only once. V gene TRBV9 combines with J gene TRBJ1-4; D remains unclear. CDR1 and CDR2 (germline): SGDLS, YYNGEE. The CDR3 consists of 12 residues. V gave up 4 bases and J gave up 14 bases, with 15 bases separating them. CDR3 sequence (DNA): TGTGCCAGCAGCCAGCTGAGAGGTCGGCTGTTTTTT. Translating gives CASSQLRGRLFF.

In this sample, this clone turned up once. The CDR3 loop is CASGTEYSYEQYF. CDR3 sequence (DNA): TGTGCCAGCGGGACTGAGTACTCCTACGAGCAGTACTTC. The chain has TRBV2 and TRBJ2-7; TRBD2 might be the D (6 bases). The V gene's germline CDR1 is SNHLY and CDR2 FYNNEI. The CDR3 consists of 13 residues. V was trimmed by 8 bases and J by 0 bases, leaving 11 bases between them.

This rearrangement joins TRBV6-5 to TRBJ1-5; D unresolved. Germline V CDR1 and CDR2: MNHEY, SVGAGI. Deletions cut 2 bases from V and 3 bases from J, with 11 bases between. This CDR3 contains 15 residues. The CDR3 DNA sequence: TGTGCCAGCAGTTACAATGGGCCCCTCAATCAGCCCCAGCATTTT. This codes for CASSYNGPLNQPQHF.

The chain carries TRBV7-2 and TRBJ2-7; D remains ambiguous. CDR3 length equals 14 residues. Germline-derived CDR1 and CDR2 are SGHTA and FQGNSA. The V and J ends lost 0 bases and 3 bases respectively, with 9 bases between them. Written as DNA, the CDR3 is TGTGCCAGCAGCTTAGCGAAAGACATCTACGAGCAGTACTTC. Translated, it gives CASSLAKDIYEQYF.

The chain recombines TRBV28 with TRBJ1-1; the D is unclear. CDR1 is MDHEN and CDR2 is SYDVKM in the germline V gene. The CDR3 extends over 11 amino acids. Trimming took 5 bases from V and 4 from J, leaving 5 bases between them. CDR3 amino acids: CASSIPTEAFF. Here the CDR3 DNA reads TGTGCCAGCAGTATCCCCACTGAAGCTTTCTTT.

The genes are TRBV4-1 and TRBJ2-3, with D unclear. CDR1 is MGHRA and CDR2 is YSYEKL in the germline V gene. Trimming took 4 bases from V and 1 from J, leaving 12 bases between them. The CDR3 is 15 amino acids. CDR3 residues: CASSPQELGTDTQYF. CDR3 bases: TGCGCCAGCAGCCCCCAGGAACTTGGCACAGATACGCAGTATTTT.

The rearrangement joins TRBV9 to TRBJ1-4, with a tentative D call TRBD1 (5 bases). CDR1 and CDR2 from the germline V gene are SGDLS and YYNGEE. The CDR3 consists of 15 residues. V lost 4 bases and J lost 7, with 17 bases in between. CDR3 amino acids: CASSPSLGTSEKLFF. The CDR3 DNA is TGTGCCAGCAGCCCTTCCCTGGGGACTTCTGAAAAACTGTTTTTT.

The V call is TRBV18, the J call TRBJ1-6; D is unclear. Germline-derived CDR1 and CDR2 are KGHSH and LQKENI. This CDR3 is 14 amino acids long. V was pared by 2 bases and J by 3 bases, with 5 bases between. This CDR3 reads CASSPGNYNSPLHF. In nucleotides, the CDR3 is TGTGCCAGCTCACCAGGGAACTATAATTCACCCCTCCACTTT.

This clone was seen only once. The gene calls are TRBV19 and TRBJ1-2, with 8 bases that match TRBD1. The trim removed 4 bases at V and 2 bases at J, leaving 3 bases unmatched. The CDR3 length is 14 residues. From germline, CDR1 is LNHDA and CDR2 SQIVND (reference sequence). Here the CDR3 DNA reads TGTGCCAGTAGTACTAGACAGGGGAACTATGGCTACACCTTC. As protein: CASSTRQGNYGYTF.

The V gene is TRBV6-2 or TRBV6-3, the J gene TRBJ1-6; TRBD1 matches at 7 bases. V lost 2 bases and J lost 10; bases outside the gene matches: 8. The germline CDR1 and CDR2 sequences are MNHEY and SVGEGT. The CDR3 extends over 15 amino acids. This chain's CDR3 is CASSYQSGGSSPLHF. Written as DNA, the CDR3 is TGTGCCAGCAGTTACCAATCAGGGGGATCGTCACCCCTCCACTTT.

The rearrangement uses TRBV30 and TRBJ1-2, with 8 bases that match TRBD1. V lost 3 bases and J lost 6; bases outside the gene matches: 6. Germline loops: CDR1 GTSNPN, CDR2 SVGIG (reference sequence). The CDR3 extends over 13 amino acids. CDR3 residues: CAWRGTGGHGYTF. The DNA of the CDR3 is TGTGCCTGGAGGGGAACAGGGGGTCATGGCTACACCTTC.

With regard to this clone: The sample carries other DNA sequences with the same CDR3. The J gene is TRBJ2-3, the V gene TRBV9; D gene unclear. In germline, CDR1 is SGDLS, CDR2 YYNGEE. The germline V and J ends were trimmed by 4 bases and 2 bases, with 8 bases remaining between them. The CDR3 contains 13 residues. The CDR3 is CASSPLLTDTQYF. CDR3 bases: TGTGCCAGCAGCCCCCTCCTCACAGATACGCAGTATTTT.

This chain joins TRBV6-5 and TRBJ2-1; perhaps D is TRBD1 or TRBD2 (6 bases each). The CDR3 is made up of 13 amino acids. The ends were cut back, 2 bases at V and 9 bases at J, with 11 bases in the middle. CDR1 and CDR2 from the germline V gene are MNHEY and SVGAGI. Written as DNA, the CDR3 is TGTGCCAGCAGTTACATGGGGGGCGGTGAGCAGTTCTTC. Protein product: CASSYMGGGEQFF.